This T cell receptor beta chain was observed in a study of graft-versus-host responses after intestinal transplantation. Overall study context: Following induction with anti-thymocyte globulin, all recipients were given tacrolimus and steroids for three to four years.

The V end lost 4 bases, the J end lost 0 bases, and 19 bases lay between the germline ends. The CDR3 length is 18 residues. Germline V gene data show CDR1 as MDHEN and CDR2 as SYDVKM. Details on this clone: Its antigen remains unknown.

Findings of the study overall: Peak circulating GvH clone levels were associated with early post-transplant HvG declines. Some GvH clones were seen earlier in gut or blood, suggesting intestinal origin. Subjects displaying graft-donor T cell macrochimerism possessed elevated graft-versus-host to host-versus-graft clonal ratios inside allografts.

Repertoires were generated with immunoSEQ multiplex PCR, while TCRdb's copy carries only in-frame clones and drops some. The sample holds some 85,000 clones; 87% are singletons and the top ten take about 8%. V gene TRBV28 combines with J gene TRBJ1-3; D remains unclear. The receptor comes from a human donor who was the organ donor for an intestinal transplant. Material: unstimulated CD8+ T cells sorted from spleen or lymph node cells, obtained before transplant. The CDR3 DNA reads TGTGCCAGCAGTTCCCTCCGAGACATGGCGAGCTCTGGAAACACCATATATTTT. Translation: CASSSLRDMASSGNTIYF.